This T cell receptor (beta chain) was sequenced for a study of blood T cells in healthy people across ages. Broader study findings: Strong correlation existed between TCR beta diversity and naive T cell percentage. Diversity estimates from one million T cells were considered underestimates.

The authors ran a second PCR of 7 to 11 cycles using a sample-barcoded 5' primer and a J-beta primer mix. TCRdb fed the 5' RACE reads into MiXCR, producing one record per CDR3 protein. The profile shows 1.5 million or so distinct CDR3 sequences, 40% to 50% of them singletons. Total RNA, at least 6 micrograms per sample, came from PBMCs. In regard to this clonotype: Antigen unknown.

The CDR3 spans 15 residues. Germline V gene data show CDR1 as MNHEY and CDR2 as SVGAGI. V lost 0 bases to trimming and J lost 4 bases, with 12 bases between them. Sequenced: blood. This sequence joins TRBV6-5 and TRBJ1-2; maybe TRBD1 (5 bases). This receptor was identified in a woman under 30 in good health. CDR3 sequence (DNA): TGTGCCAGCAGTTACTCTCCACAGGAAAGCTATGGCTACACCTTC. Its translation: CASSYSPQESYGYTF.